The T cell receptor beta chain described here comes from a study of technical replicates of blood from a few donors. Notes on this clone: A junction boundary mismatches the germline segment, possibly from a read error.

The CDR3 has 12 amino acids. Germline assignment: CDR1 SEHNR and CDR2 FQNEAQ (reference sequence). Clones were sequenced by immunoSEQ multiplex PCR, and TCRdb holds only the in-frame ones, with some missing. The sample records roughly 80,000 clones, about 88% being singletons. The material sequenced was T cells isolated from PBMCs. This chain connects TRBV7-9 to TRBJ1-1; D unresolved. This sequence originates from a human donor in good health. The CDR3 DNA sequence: TGCTACTCAGGTCCGGAGAACACTGAAGCTTTCTTT. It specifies CYSGPENTEAFF.